A single T cell receptor beta chain is shown here with its context. Trimming cost V 2 bases and J 6 bases; bases outside gene matches: 9. The germline V gene has CDR1 MDHEN and CDR2 SYDVKM. The CDR3 length is 15 residues. TCRdb keeps only in-frame clones here, not all; method: immunoSEQ multiplex PCR. In the table there are more than 10,000 clones, 85% to 90% of which are singletons. This sample is drawn from a study of T cell changes during pregnancy in multiple sclerosis. The starting material was CD8+ T cells from peripheral blood mononuclear cells, obtained after pregnancy. V usage is TRBV28 and J usage is TRBJ1-1, with 7 positions matching TRBD1. The clonotype originates from a female donor in good health, enrolled as a control in a pregnancy study. CDR3 loop: CASSLDLRGDAEAFF. The CDR3 DNA follows: TGTGCCAGCAGTTTAGACCTCAGGGGGGACGCTGAAGCTTTCTTT.